Sequencing of this TCR beta chain was carried out in a study of blood T cell repertoires in COVID-19. TCRdb's table, derived via immunoSEQ multiplex PCR, lists solely in-frame clones and lacks some. The sample holds 400,000 or so clones, roughly 91% seen once. Input material: PBMCs or T cells enriched from blood (not recorded which). This sequence originates from a man between 18 and 35 years old who had recovered from COVID-19.

The CDR3 loop reads CASSYSRGGAYNEQFF. DNA for the CDR3: TGTGCCAGCAGTTACTCTCGGGGGGGGGCCTACAATGAGCAGTTCTTC. This chain links TRBV6-5 with TRBJ2-1; 8 bases are shared with TRBD2. This CDR3 contains 16 residues. V shed 0 bases and J 2 bases; nucleotides not matched to a gene: 3. The germline V gene has CDR1 MNHEY and CDR2 SVGAGI.